These 5 T cell receptor beta chains were all obtained from the same sample, sequenced in a study of early T cells in non-severe SARS-CoV-2 infection. TCRdb reprocessed the 5' RACE reads with MiXCR, giving one entry per CDR3 protein. The sample has roughly 46,000 distinct CDR3 sequences, over 6% seen once. The specimen sequenced was whole blood. These receptors were taken from an adult who was a healthcare worker with PCR-confirmed SARS-CoV-2 infection or an uninfected control (not recorded which).

Ten or more counts support this clonotype. The J gene is TRBJ2-5, the V gene TRBV7-6; the match to TRBD1 covers 7 bases. V trimming: 2 bases; J trimming: 5 bases; junction bases outside the gene matches: 5. The germline V gene has CDR1 SGHVS and CDR2 FNYEAQ. The length of the CDR3 is 14 residues. CDR3 sequence: CASSLLRGPETQYF. DNA for the CDR3: TGTGCCAGCAGCTTATTGAGGGGGCCGGAGACCCAGTACTTC.

This clonotype has just a few counts. This chain links TRBV7-9 with TRBJ2-7; D unclear. Trimming stripped 5 bases from V and 9 bases from J, with 11 bases between. Looked up from germline, CDR1 is SEHNR and CDR2 is FQNEAQ (reference sequence). The CDR3 is made up of 11 amino acids. The CDR3, as DNA: TGTGCCAGCAGCCGCACGGTCAGGCAGTACTTC. Translation: CASSRTVRQYF.

The J gene is TRBJ1-6, the V gene TRBV5-1; no reliable D call. The CDR3 extends over 15 amino acids. V lost 4 bases to trimming and J lost 10 bases, with 18 bases between them. In germline, CDR1 is SGHRS, CDR2 YFSETQ. The CDR3 DNA reads as TGCGCCAGCAGCCCCGAGGGAGGATTGGGATCACCCCTCCACTTT. This encodes CASSPEGGLGSPLHF.

This clonotype was seen many times. The chain joins TRBV5-1 to TRBJ2-6; possibly TRBD1 for D (6 bases). This CDR3 has 18 amino acids. Germline V gives CDR1 SGHRS, CDR2 YFSETQ. The germline V and J ends were trimmed by 4 bases and 2 bases, with 19 bases remaining between them. The chain's CDR3 is CASSGGAGFIPGANVLTF. The CDR3 nucleotides are TGCGCCAGCAGCGGGGGCGCAGGGTTTATCCCTGGGGCCAACGTCCTGACTTTC.

This clonotype was counted many times. This rearrangement joins TRBV20-1 to TRBJ2-1, with D possibly TRBD2 on 5 matching bases. The V end lost 6 bases, the J end lost 0 bases, and 15 bases lay between the germline ends. The CDR3 is 15 residues long. Germline CDR1 reads DFQATT; CDR2 reads SNEGSKA (reference sequence). The CDR3 is CSAGGGLSSYNEQFF. The DNA of the CDR3 is TGCAGTGCCGGAGGTGGACTTAGCTCCTACAATGAGCAGTTCTTC.